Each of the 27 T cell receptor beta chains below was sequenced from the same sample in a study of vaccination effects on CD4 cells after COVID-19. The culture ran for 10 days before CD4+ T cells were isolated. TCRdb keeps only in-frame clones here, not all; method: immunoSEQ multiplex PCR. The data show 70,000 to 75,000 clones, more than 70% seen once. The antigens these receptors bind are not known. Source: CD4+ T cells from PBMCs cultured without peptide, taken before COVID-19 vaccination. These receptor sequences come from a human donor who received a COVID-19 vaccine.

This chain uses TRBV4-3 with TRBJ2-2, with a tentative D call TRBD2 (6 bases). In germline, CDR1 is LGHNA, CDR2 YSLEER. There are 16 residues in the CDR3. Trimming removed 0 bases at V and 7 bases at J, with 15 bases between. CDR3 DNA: TGCGCCAGCAGCCAAGAGGTGGGGGGTCCCCACGGGGAGCTGTTTTTT. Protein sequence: CASSQEVGGPHGELFF.

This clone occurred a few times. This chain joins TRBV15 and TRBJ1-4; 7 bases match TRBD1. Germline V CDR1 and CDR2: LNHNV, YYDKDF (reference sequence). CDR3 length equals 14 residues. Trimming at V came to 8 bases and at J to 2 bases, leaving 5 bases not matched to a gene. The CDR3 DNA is TGTGCCACCTCCGACAGGGTGACTAATGAAAAACTGTTTTTT. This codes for CATSDRVTNEKLFF.

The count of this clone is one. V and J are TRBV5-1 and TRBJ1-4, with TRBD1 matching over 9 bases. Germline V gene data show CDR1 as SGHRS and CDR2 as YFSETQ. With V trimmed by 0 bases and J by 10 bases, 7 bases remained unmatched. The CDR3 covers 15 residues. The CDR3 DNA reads TGCGCCAGCAGCTTGGAGGGACAGGGCAAGGGAAAACTGTTTTTT. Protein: CASSLEGQGKGKLFF.

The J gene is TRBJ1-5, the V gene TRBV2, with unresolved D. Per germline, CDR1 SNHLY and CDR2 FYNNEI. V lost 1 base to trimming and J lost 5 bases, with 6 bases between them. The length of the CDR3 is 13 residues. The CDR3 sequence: CASSEDGYQPQHF. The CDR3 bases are TGTGCCAGCAGTGAAGACGGATATCAGCCCCAGCATTTT.

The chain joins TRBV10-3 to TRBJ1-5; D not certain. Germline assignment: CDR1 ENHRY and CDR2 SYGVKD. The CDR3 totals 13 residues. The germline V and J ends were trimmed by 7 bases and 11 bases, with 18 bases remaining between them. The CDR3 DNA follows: TGTGCCATCAAAGACCAGGCCGTAGCGGCCCAGCATTTT. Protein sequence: CAIKDQAVAAQHF.

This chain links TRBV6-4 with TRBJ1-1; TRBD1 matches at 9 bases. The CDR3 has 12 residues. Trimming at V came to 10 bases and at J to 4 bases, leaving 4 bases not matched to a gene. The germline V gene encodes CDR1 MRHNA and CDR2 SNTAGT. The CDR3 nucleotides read TGTGCCAAATCGACAGGGGGCACTGAAGCTTTCTTT. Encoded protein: CAKSTGGTEAFF.

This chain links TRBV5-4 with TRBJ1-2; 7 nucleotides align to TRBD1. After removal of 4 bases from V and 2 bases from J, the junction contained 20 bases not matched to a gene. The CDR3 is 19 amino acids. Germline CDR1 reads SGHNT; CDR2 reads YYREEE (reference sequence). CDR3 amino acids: CASSPRFGHWDSPNYGYTF. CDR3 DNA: TGTGCCAGCAGCCCGAGGTTCGGTCACTGGGACAGTCCGAACTATGGCTACACCTTC.

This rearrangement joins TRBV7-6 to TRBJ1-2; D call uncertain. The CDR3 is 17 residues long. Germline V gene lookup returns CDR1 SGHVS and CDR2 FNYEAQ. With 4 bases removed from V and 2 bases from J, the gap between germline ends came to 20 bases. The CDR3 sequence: CASSSSMGSTLNYGYTF. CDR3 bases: TGTGCCAGCAGCTCGAGCATGGGCAGCACGTTAAACTATGGCTACACCTTC.

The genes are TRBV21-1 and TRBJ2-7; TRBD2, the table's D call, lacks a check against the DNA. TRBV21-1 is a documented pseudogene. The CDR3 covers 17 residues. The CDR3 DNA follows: TGTGCCAGCAGCAAAGTGGGACTAACCGAAAGCTCCTACGAGCAGTACGTC. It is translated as CASSKVGLTESSYEQYV.

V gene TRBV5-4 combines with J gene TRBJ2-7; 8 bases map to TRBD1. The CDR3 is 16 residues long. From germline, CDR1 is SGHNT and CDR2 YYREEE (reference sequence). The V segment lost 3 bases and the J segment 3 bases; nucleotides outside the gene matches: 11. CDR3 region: CASSSAGTGGDYEQYV. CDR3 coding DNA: TGTGCCAGCAGCTCGGCGGGGACAGGTGGGGACTACGAGCAGTACGTC.

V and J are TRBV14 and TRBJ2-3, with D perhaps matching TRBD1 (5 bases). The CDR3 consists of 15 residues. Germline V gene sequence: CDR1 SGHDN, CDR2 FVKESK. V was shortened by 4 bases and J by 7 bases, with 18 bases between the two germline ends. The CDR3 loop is CASSRQGYLGHTQYF. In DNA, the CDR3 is TGTGCCAGCAGCCGCCAGGGCTACCTCGGGCATACGCAGTATTTT. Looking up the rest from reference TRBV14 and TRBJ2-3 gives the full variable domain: EAGVTQFPSHSVIEKGQTVTLRCDPISGHDNLYWYRRVMGKEIKFLLHFVKESKQDESGMPNNRFLAERTGGTYSTLKVQPAELEDSGVYFCASSRQGYLGHTQYFGPGTRLTVL.

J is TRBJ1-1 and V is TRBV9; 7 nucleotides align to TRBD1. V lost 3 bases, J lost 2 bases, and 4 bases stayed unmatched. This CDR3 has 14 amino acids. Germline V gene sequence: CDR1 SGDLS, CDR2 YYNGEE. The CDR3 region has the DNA TGTGCCAGCAGCGCGACAGGGCTCAACACTGAAGCTTTCTTT. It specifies CASSATGLNTEAFF.

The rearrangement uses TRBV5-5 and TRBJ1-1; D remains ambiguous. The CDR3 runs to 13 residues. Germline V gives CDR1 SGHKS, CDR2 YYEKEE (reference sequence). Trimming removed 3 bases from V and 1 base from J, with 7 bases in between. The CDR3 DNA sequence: TGTGCCAGCAGCTACGACCAGAACACTGAAGCTTTCTTT. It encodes CASSYDQNTEAFF.

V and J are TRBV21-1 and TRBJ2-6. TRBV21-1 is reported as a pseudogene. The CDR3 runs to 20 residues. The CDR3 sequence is CASRRTIPGPRSSGANVLTF. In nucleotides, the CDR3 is TGTGCCAGCAGGAGAACCATCCCGGGACCTAGAAGCTCTGGGGCCAACGTCCTGACTTTC.

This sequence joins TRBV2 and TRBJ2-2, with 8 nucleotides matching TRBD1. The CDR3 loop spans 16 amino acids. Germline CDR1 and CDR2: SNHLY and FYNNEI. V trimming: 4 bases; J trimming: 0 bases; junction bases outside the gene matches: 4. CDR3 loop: CASSANRGTNTGELFF. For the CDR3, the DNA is TGTGCCAGCAGTGCGAACAGGGGGACGAACACCGGGGAGCTGTTTTTT.

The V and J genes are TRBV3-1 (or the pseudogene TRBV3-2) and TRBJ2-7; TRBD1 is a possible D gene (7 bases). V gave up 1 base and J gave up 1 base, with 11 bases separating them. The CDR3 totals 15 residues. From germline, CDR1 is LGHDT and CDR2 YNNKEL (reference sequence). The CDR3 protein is CASSQGPGGSYEQYV. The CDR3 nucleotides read TGTGCCAGCAGCCAAGGTCCAGGGGGGTCCTACGAGCAGTACGTC.

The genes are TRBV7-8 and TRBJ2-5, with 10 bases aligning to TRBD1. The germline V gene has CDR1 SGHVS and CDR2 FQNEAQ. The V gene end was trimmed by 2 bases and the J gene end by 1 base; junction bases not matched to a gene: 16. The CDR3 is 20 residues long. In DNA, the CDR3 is TGTGCCAGCAGCTTAACTAAGTCCTTCTCCGGGACAGGGGCCCAAGAGACCCAGTACTTC. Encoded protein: CASSLTKSFSGTGAQETQYF.

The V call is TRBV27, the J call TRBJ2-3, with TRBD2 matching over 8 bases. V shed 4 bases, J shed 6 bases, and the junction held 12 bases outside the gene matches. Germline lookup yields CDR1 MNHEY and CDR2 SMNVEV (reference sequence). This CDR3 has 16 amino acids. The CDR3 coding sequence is TGTGCCAGCAGTTCCACTATAGCGGGGCGTGCGGATACGCAGTATTTT. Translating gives CASSSTIAGRADTQYF.

This CDR3 is CASSIQSGGQPQHF. DNA for the CDR3: TGTGCCAGTAGTATACAGTCTGGGGGTCAGCCCCAGCATTTT. The chain recombines TRBV19 with TRBJ1-5; a possible D gene is TRBD1 (5 bases). CDR1 and CDR2 from the germline V gene are LNHDA and SQIVND (reference sequence). The CDR3 is 14 amino acids. V was trimmed by 2 bases and J by 6 bases, leaving 11 bases between them.

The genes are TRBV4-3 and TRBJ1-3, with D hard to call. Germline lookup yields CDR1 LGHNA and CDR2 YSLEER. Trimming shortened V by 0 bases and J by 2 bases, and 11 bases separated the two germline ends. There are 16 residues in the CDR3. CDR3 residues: CASSQDAGLAGNTIYF. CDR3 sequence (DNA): TGCGCCAGCAGCCAAGACGCGGGGTTAGCTGGAAACACCATATATTTT.

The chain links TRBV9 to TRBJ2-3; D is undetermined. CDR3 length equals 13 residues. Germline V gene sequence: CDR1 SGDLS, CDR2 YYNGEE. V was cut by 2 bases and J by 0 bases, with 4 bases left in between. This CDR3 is CASSVSSTDTQYF. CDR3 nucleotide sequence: TGTGCCAGCAGCGTTTCTAGCACAGATACGCAGTATTTT. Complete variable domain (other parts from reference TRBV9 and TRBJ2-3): DSGVTQTPKHLITATGQRVTLRCSPRSGDLSVYWYQQSLDQGLQFLIQYYNGEERAKGNILERFSAQQFPDLHSELNLSSLELGDSALYFCASSVSSTDTQYFGPGTRLTVL.

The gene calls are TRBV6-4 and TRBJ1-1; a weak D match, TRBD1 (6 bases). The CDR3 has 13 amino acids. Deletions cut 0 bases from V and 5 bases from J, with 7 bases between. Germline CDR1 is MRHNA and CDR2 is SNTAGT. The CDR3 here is CASSDSRGTEAFF. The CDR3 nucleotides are TGTGCCAGCAGTGACTCGAGGGGGACTGAAGCTTTCTTT.

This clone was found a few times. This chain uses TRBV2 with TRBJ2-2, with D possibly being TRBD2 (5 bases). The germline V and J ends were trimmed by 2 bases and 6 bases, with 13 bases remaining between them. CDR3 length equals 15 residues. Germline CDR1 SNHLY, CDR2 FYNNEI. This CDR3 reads CASSELFEGAGELFF. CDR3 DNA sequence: TGTGCCAGCAGTGAATTGTTTGAGGGAGCCGGGGAGCTGTTTTTT.

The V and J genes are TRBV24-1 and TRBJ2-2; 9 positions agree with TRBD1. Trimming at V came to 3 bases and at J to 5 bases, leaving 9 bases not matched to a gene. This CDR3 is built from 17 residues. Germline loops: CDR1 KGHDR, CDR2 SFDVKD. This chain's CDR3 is CATSDPSAGTGTGELFF. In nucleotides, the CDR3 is TGTGCCACCAGTGATCCGAGTGCCGGGACAGGGACCGGGGAGCTGTTTTTT.

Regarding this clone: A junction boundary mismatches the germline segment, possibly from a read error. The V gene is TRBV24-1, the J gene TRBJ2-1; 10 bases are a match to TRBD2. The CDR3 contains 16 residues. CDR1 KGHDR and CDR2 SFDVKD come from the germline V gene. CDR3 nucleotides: TGTGCCACCAGTGATCGACTAGCGGGTTCCTTCAATGAGCAGTTCTTC. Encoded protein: CATSDRLAGSFNEQFF.

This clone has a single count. CDR3 DNA: TGCGCCAGCAGCCCACAGGGGATAGGTGAAAAACTGTTTTTT. This encodes CASSPQGIGEKLFF. The J gene is TRBJ1-4, the V gene TRBV5-1; TRBD1 matches 7 bases. V shed 4 bases and J 7 bases; nucleotides not matched to a gene: 7. The CDR3 consists of 14 residues. Germline V lookup: CDR1 SGHRS, CDR2 YFSETQ.

The CDR3 DNA is TGCGCCAGCAGCCCCAGGACAGGGAGTGCGACTGAAGCTTTCTTT. Translation gives CASSPRTGSATEAFF. V and J are TRBV5-1 and TRBJ1-1, with 8 bases identical to TRBD1. Per the germline V gene, CDR1 is SGHRS and CDR2 is YFSETQ. V shed 4 bases and J 5 bases; nucleotides not matched to a gene: 10. The CDR3 has 15 residues.